There are many counts of the clone carrying this TCR beta chain. Its matching antigen is unknown. In building TCR beta libraries, iRepertoire HTBI primers were used together with Arm-PCR of CDR3 regions. TCRdb analysed the multiplex PCR reads with MiXCR anew, one entry per CDR3 protein. The table has approximately 440,000 distinct CDR3 sequences, roughly a quarter seen once; the top ten hold about a quarter. From germline, CDR1 is DFQATT and CDR2 SNEGSKA (reference sequence). The CDR3 spans 12 residues. These data are taken from a study of regulatory T cells in long-lasting Graves disease. Time point denoted: persistent/refractory GD, antithyroid drugs over 5 years with positive TRAb. Construction of the TCR library relied on RNA isolated from PBMCs. Study-wide results and limits: Peripheral blood was the sole material, not thyroid tissue.

The chain employs TRBV20-1 and TRBJ2-5, with D possibly being TRBD1 (5 bases). This sequence was found in a female donor with Graves disease. Specimen: peripheral blood mononuclear cells (PBMCs), collected when the disease was refractory, from a patient treated with antithyroid drugs. CDR3 loop: CSAGSSQETQYF. The CDR3 DNA follows: TGCAGCGCAGGGTCTAGCCAAGAGACCCAGTACTTC.